The 9 T cell receptor beta chains below all came from one sample that was sequenced in a study of T-cell memory formation after mild COVID-19. TCRdb used MiXCR to reprocess the 5' RACE reads, holding one entry per CDR3 protein. Of hundreds of thousands of distinct CDR3 sequences in the sample, 17% were seen once. Input material: PBMCs or a T cell subset sorted from them (not recorded which). Every receptor here comes from an adult woman who had mild COVID-19 (a few samples of this study predate the infection). Cell type and time point are not known.

This clonotype was found a few times. The gene calls are TRBV10-3 and TRBJ2-7; 8 bases map to TRBD2. V dropped 4 bases and J dropped 2; count of bases not matched to a gene: 10. Germline V gives CDR1 ENHRY, CDR2 SYGVKD. The CDR3 loop spans 16 amino acids. The CDR3 here is CAISGVASGSPYEQYF. In DNA, the CDR3 is TGTGCCATCAGTGGTGTGGCTAGCGGGTCCCCCTACGAGCAGTACTTC.

The rearrangement uses TRBV15 and TRBJ1-4, with TRBD1 matching 7 bases. This CDR3 spans 16 amino acids. Germline loops: CDR1 LNHNV, CDR2 YYDKDF (reference sequence). With 0 bases clipped from V and 5 bases from J, the junction kept 6 bases outside the gene matches. CDR3 sequence: CATSREPDRRNEKLFF. CDR3 nucleotides: TGTGCCACCAGCAGAGAACCGGACAGGAGGAATGAAAAACTGTTTTTT.

Only a few counts were recorded for this clonotype. V gene TRBV18 combines with J gene TRBJ2-2; D not certain. CDR3 length: 13 amino acids. Trimming removed 5 bases at V and 7 bases at J, with 11 bases between. CDR1 is KGHSH, CDR2 LQKENI, per germline. CDR3 DNA sequence: TGTGCCAGCTCAGAACAAGGGATCGGGGAGCTGTTTTTT. It yields the protein CASSEQGIGELFF.

There are a few counts of this clonotype. The chain links TRBV2 to TRBJ2-1; maybe TRBD2 (6 bases). The CDR3 has 12 amino acids. Germline V CDR1 and CDR2: SNHLY, FYNNEI. Trimming pared 3 bases from V and 7 bases from J, leaving 7 bases between. The CDR3 loop reads CASSEGGNEQFF. CDR3 nucleotides: TGTGCCAGCAGTGAGGGGGGAAATGAGCAGTTCTTC.

This chain joins TRBV18 and TRBJ2-2; unclear D gene. Looked up from germline, CDR1 is KGHSH and CDR2 is LQKENI. V was shortened by 2 bases and J by 2 bases, with 3 bases between the two germline ends. The CDR3 length is 13 residues. CDR3: CASSPDNTGELFF. CDR3 DNA: TGTGCCAGCTCACCAGACAACACCGGGGAGCTGTTTTTT.

This sequence joins TRBV6-1 and TRBJ1-2, with D hard to call. This CDR3 has 13 residues. V lost 0 bases to trimming and J lost 5 bases, with 7 bases between them. Germline loops: CDR1 MNHNS, CDR2 SASEGT. The CDR3 region is CASSEAVGYGYTF. The CDR3 coding sequence is TGTGCCAGCAGTGAAGCCGTAGGGTATGGCTACACCTTC.

This chain links TRBV6-5 with TRBJ1-1; 8 bases agree with TRBD1. Looked up from germline, CDR1 is MNHEY and CDR2 is SVGAGI. This CDR3 region has 14 residues. Trimming cost V 7 bases and J 1 base; bases outside gene matches: 5. In DNA form, the CDR3 reads TGTGCCAGCAACCTAGACAGGGGGAACACTGAAGCTTTCTTT. It specifies CASNLDRGNTEAFF.

The V gene is TRBV6-2 or TRBV6-3, the J gene TRBJ1-1; no definite D call. V dropped 3 bases and J dropped 0 bases, with 5 bases sitting between them. CDR1 and CDR2 from the germline V gene are MNHEY and SVGEGT. CDR3 length equals 13 residues. CDR3 amino acids: CASSYIMNTEAFF. As DNA, the CDR3 is TGTGCCAGCAGTTATATTATGAACACTGAAGCTTTCTTT.

This clonotype was seen more than once but under ten times. This rearrangement joins TRBV24-1 to TRBJ2-3; tentative D call: TRBD1 (7 bases). Trimming cost V 9 bases and J 0 bases, with 15 bases left between them. The CDR3 length is 15 residues. Per the germline V gene, CDR1 is KGHDR and CDR2 is SFDVKD. CDR3 region: CATGWGDSSTDTQYF. In nucleotides, the CDR3 is TGTGCCACCGGGTGGGGGGACAGCAGCACAGATACGCAGTATTTT.